The next 20 T cell receptor beta chains were all read from a single sample in a study of T-cell reconstitution after alpha-beta-depleted transplantation in children. Unique molecular identifiers featured in how the TCRbeta library was prepared. TCRdb re-called the PCR reads with MiXCR, one entry per CDR3 protein. This table holds some 290,000 distinct CDR3 sequences, approximately 20% found once. Sequenced here: PBMCs, mostly from graft donor cells, sampled 180 days after TCRalphabeta/CD19-depleted stem cell transplant. The receptor source for this set is a male patient younger than 18 who had a stem cell transplant for acute lymphoblastic leukemia, so the T cells may come from the graft donor.

The gene calls are TRBV5-1 and TRBJ2-7; 8 bases line up with TRBD2. Unmatched junction bases numbered 9, after V lost 4 bases and J lost 3 bases. The CDR3 loop spans 15 amino acids. Germline V gene sequence: CDR1 SGHRS, CDR2 YFSETQ. For the CDR3, the DNA is TGCGCCAGCAGCGCGGGACTAGGCGGAGGCTACGAGCAGTACTTC. Its protein product is CASSAGLGGGYEQYF. Looking up the rest from reference TRBV5-1 and TRBJ2-7 gives the full variable domain: KAGVTQTPRYLIKTRGQQVTLSCSPISGHRSVSWYQQTPGQGLQFLFEYFSETQRNKGNFPGRFSGRQFSNSRSEMNVSTLELGDSALYLCASSAGLGGGYEQYFGPGTRLTVT.

The chain uses TRBV6-2 or TRBV6-3 and TRBJ2-2; no reliable D call. CDR1 and CDR2 (germline): MNHEY, SVGEGT. CDR3 length: 12 amino acids. V was shortened by 6 bases and J by 6 bases, with 8 bases between the two germline ends. CDR3 sequence reads: CASRLTSGELFF. The DNA of the CDR3 is TGTGCCAGCAGATTGACATCCGGGGAGCTGTTTTTT.

The chain has TRBV27 and TRBJ2-1, with D unclear. The CDR3 consists of 13 residues. Germline lookup yields CDR1 MNHEY and CDR2 SMNVEV (reference sequence). V was shortened by 7 bases and J by 8 bases, with 15 bases between the two germline ends. The CDR3 sequence: CASNPSPNDEQFF. CDR3 nucleotide sequence: TGTGCCAGCAACCCGTCCCCGAACGATGAGCAGTTCTTC.

The chain is built from TRBV20-1 and TRBJ2-7; 11 positions agree with TRBD2. J lost 0 bases, V lost 6 bases, and 4 bases had no gene match. Germline V gives CDR1 DFQATT, CDR2 SNEGSKA (reference sequence). The CDR3 spans 14 residues. The CDR3 loop reads CSATSGGVSYEQYF. The CDR3, as DNA: TGCAGTGCCACTAGCGGGGGTGTCTCCTACGAGCAGTACTTC.

The chain uses TRBV12-3 or TRBV12-4 and TRBJ1-3, with 8 bases lining up with TRBD1. V was pared by 5 bases and J by 6 bases, with 3 bases of the junction left unmatched. CDR3 size: 13 residues. CDR3 nucleotide sequence: TGTGCCAGCAGTAAGACAGGGGTAAACACCATATATTTT. As protein: CASSKTGVNTIYF.

The V call is TRBV9, the J call TRBJ2-5, with D unclear. Trimming took 3 bases from V and 5 from J, leaving 8 bases between them. Looked up from germline, CDR1 is SGDLS and CDR2 is YYNGEE. The CDR3 has 12 residues. The chain's CDR3 is CASSDHMETQYF. In DNA, the CDR3 is TGTGCCAGCAGCGACCACATGGAGACCCAGTACTTC.

This clonotype was counted only a few times. This sequence joins TRBV27 and TRBJ2-1; unclear D gene. Looked up from germline, CDR1 is MNHEY and CDR2 is SMNVEV (reference sequence). The CDR3 totals 13 residues. V was shortened by 5 bases and J by 1 base, with 6 bases between the two germline ends. CDR3 bases: TGTGCCAGCAGTGCTTCTTCCTACAATGAGCAGTTCTTC. This sequence encodes CASSASSYNEQFF.

This chain connects TRBV5-1 to TRBJ2-7, with D unresolved. Per germline, CDR1 SGHRS and CDR2 YFSETQ. Trimming left V 0 bases short and J 6 bases short, with 10 bases between. CDR3 length: 13 residues. The CDR3 region has the DNA TGCGCCAGCAGCTTGGGGTTCCCGGCCGAGCAGTACTTC. Its protein is CASSLGFPAEQYF.

The chain has TRBV6-2 or TRBV6-3 and TRBJ2-7, with TRBD2 identical over 15 bases. The V gene end was trimmed by 7 bases and the J gene end by 0 bases; junction bases not matched to a gene: 7. CDR3 length: 17 residues. The germline V gene has CDR1 MNHEY and CDR2 SVGEGT. DNA for the CDR3: TGTGCCAGCACCAGAGGGACTAGCGGGGGGAGCTCCTACGAGCAGTACTTC. It encodes CASTRGTSGGSSYEQYF.

This clonotype was counted ten times or more. The chain is built from TRBV20-1 and TRBJ2-7, with 10 bases matching TRBD2. In germline, CDR1 is DFQATT, CDR2 SNEGSKA (reference sequence). V was clipped by 7 bases and J by 1 base; unmatched bases: 4. CDR3 size: 13 residues. As DNA, the CDR3 is TGCAGTGGTGGACTAGCGGCATCCTACGAGCAGTACTTC. Amino acids: CSGGLAASYEQYF.

Only a few counts were recorded for this clonotype. The V and J genes are TRBV9 and TRBJ2-5, with TRBD1 matching 7 bases. Germline values: CDR1 SGDLS, CDR2 YYNGEE. The V gene end was trimmed by 3 bases and the J gene end by 5 bases; junction bases not matched to a gene: 13. This CDR3 has 16 residues. This CDR3 reads CASSATYRGLEETQYF. The CDR3, as DNA: TGTGCCAGCAGCGCCACCTACAGGGGCCTAGAGGAGACCCAGTACTTC.

The chain is built from TRBV24-1 and TRBJ2-7; D is undetermined. Trimming pared 9 bases from V and 2 bases from J, leaving 10 bases between. The CDR3 consists of 12 residues. CDR1 and CDR2 from the germline V gene are KGHDR and SFDVKD. CDR3: CATADGAYEQYF. The CDR3 coding sequence is TGTGCCACCGCCGACGGAGCCTACGAGCAGTACTTC.

This clonotype was detected a few times. This sequence joins TRBV5-1 and TRBJ1-5, with D uncertain. Germline lookup yields CDR1 SGHRS and CDR2 YFSETQ. Trimming pared 6 bases from V and 5 bases from J, leaving 9 bases between. CDR3 size: 12 residues. CDR3 sequence (DNA): TGCGCCAGCATGGGTGGAGATCAGCCCCAGCATTTT. Translated, it gives CASMGGDQPQHF. Drawing the rest from reference TRBV5-1 and TRBJ1-5, the complete variable domain is KAGVTQTPRYLIKTRGQQVTLSCSPISGHRSVSWYQQTPGQGLQFLFEYFSETQRNKGNFPGRFSGRQFSNSRSEMNVSTLELGDSALYLCASMGGDQPQHFGDGTRLSIL.

This CDR3 reads CASGRATGGRISNTGELFF. For the CDR3, the DNA is TGTGCCAGCGGCCGCGCGACAGGGGGCCGGATCTCGAACACCGGGGAGCTGTTTTTT. This rearrangement joins TRBV13 to TRBJ2-2; 10 positions match TRBD1. CDR1 and CDR2 from the germline V gene are PRHDT and FYEKMQ (reference sequence). The J segment lost 0 bases and the V segment lost 8 bases, leaving 15 bases of the junction unmatched. The CDR3 spans 19 residues. Filled out from reference TRBV13 and TRBJ2-2, the complete variable domain reads AAGVIQSPRHLIKEKRETATLKCYPIPRHDTVYWYQQGPGQDPQFLISFYEKMQSDKGSIPDRFSAQQFSDYHSELNMSSLELGDSALYFCASGRATGGRISNTGELFFGEGSRLTVL.

The V call is TRBV14, the J call TRBJ2-7, with 8 bases lining up with TRBD1. Unmatched junction bases numbered 19, after V lost 0 bases and J lost 9 bases. The CDR3 length is 18 residues. Germline assignment: CDR1 SGHDN and CDR2 FVKESK. The CDR3 loop reads CASSQDPPATGVFFRQYF. DNA of the CDR3: TGTGCCAGCAGCCAAGATCCCCCAGCGACAGGGGTATTCTTCCGGCAGTACTTC.

This clonotype was picked up a small number of times. The V call is TRBV6-5, the J call TRBJ1-1; D remains ambiguous. The V and J ends lost 2 bases and 5 bases respectively, with 15 bases between them. CDR3 length: 15 residues. The germline V gene has CDR1 MNHEY and CDR2 SVGAGI. CDR3 nucleotides: TGTGCCAGCAGTTACGGTTACGGGTTTACTACTGAAGCTTTCTTT. Translated: CASSYGYGFTTEAFF.

Comments on this clonotype: A much larger clone differs by one base, so this may be a read error. The J gene is TRBJ2-3, the V gene TRBV7-9; D may be TRBD1 or TRBD2 (5 bases each). CDR1 is SEHNR, CDR2 FQNEAQ, per germline (reference sequence). This CDR3 region has 16 residues. CDR3 region: CASSLKVGPDTDTLYF. DNA for the CDR3: TGTGCCAGCAGCTTAAAGGTGGGACCGGACACAGATACGCTGTATTTT.

This chain uses TRBV10-3 with TRBJ2-1, with 11 bases that match TRBD2. J gave up 1 base and V 5 bases, and 7 bases lay outside the gene matches. Germline V lookup: CDR1 ENHRY, CDR2 SYGVKD. The CDR3 totals 17 residues. The CDR3 region has the DNA TGTGCCATCAGTCTCCTAGCGGGAGGAGGTTCCTACAATGAGCAGTTCTTC. This translates into CAISLLAGGGSYNEQFF.

This clonotype was counted between two and nine times. The chain carries TRBV6-5 and TRBJ2-3; D may correspond to TRBD1 or TRBD2 (5 bases each). This CDR3 has 16 residues. Germline CDR1 reads MNHEY; CDR2 reads SVGAGI. Trimming removed 0 bases at V and 0 bases at J, with 10 bases between. CDR3 residues: CASSYSRGRSTDTQYF. The DNA for the CDR3 is TGTGCCAGCAGTTACTCTCGGGGCCGTAGCACAGATACGCAGTATTTT.

V gene TRBV7-2 combines with J gene TRBJ1-5, with D possibly TRBD1 on 5 matching bases. The CDR3 runs 14 residues. CDR1 and CDR2 from the germline V gene are SGHTA and FQGNSA. V was clipped by 2 bases and J by 3 bases, with 8 bases between them. This CDR3 reads CASSLTGVNQPQHF. CDR3 nucleotide sequence: TGTGCCAGCAGCTTAACAGGAGTCAATCAGCCCCAGCATTTT.